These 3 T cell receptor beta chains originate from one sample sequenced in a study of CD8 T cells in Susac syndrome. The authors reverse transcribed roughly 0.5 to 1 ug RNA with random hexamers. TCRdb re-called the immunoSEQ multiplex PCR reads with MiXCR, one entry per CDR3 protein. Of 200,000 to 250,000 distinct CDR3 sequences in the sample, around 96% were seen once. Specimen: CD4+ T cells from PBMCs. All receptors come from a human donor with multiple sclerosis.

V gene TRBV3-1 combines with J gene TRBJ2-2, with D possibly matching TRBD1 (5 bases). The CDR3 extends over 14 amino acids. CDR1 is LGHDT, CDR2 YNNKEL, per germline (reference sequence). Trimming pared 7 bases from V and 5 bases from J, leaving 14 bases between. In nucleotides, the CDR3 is TGTGCCAGCACGAAATTAGGGGTGACCGGGGAGCTGTTTTTT. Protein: CASTKLGVTGELFF.

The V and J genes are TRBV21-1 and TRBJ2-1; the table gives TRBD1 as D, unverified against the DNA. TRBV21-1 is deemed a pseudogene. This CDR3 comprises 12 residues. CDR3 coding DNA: TGTGCCAGCAGCAATCTGAGGGGTGAGCAGTTCTTC. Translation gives CASSNLRGEQFF.

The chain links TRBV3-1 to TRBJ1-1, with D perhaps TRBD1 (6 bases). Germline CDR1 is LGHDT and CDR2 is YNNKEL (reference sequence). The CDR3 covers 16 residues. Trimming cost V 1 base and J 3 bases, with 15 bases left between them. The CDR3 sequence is CASSQVRSGAHTEAFF. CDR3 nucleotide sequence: TGTGCCAGCAGCCAAGTGAGGTCAGGGGCCCACACTGAAGCTTTCTTT. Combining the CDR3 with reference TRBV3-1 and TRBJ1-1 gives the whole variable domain DTAVSQTPKYLVTQMGNDKSIKCEQNLGHDTMYWYKQDSKKFLKIMFSYNNKELIINETVPNRFSPKSPDKAHLNLHINSLELGDSAVYFCASSQVRSGAHTEAFFGQGTRLTVV.